Listed below are T cell receptor beta chains from one sample, sequenced in a study of cytomegalovirus exposure and HLA in healthy donors. Generated by immunoSEQ multiplex PCR, the TCRdb table keeps only in-frame clones and is missing some. In the table there are roughly 200,000 clones, approximately 79% of which are singletons. The sample taken for sequencing was PBMCs. These receptors came from a man between 50 and 59 years old in good health and CMV-seronegative. CDR3s include the opening cysteine and the closing phenylalanine or tryptophan. Fields, in order: CDR3 length, clone size, J gene, V gene, D gene, CDR3 DNA, CDR3 protein. The D gene is left open where the match is weak. The size entry is marked missing in some rows and otherwise reads once, few, many or a size class.

>13|.|TRBJ2-3|TRBV9|.
TGTGCCAGCAGCTTCCGGGACTCCGATACGCAGTATTTT
CASSFRDSDTQYF
>13|.|TRBJ2-7|TRBV6-5|TRBD1
TGTGCCAGCACCTTGGGACAGTCCTACGAGCAGTACTTC
CASTLGQSYEQYF
>14|.|TRBJ2-2|TRBV2|TRBD1
TGTGCCAGCAGCCCAGGGGGCCGGACCGGGGAGCTGTTTTTT
CASSPGGRTGELFF
>14|once|TRBJ2-7|TRBV6-5|TRBD1
TGTGCCAGCAGTTTTATACAGGGGCCCTACGAGCAGTACTTC
CASSFIQGPYEQYF
>14|.|TRBJ1-2|TRBV7-3|TRBD1
TGTGCCAGCAGCCGGGGACAGTTTGGCTATGGCTACACCTTC
CASSRGQFGYGYTF
>18|.|TRBJ2-2|TRBV6-4|.
TGTGCCAGCAGGGGGTGGGTCGGGAGCGAGTCGAACACCGGGGAGCTGTTTTTT
CASRGWVGSESNTGELFF
>18|.|TRBJ2-7|TRBV4-1|.
TGCGCCAGCAGCCAAGATGGAGGTACTGGCGGGTTCGGGAACGAGCAGTACTTC
CASSQDGGTGGFGNEQYF
>15|.|TRBJ1-2|TRBV15|.
TGTGCCACCAGCAGAGATTTATTGGTAGCCGAAGGCTACACCTTC
CATSRDLLVAEGYTF
>14|few|TRBJ1-6|TRBV2|TRBD1
TGTGCCAGCAGGGGACAGGATAGGCGATCACCCCTCCACTTT
CASRGQDRRSPLHF
>18|.|TRBJ2-6|TRBV18|TRBD1
TGTGCCAGCTCACCACGGGGACAGTCCCTCTCTGGGGCCAACGTCCTGACTTTC
CASSPRGQSLSGANVLTF
>15|.|TRBJ2-7|TRBV27|TRBD1
TGTGCCAGCAGTGGGGGACAGGGGGCTTCCTACGAGCAGTACTTC
CASSGGQGASYEQYF
>15|few|TRBJ2-1|TRBV4-1|.
TGCGCCAGCAGCCAAGACCGGAGCTCCTACAATGAGCAGTTCTTC
CASSQDRSSYNEQFF
>18|.|TRBJ2-7|TRBV28|TRBD2
TGTGCCAGCAGGCCCTACCCGGGACTAGCGGGAGTAGGCGACGAGCAGTACTTC
CASRPYPGLAGVGDEQYF
>13|.|TRBJ1-1|TRBV27|TRBD1
TGTGCCAGCAGTTTATCGGGACAGGGAGTGGCTTTCTTT
CASSLSGQGVAFF
>15|.|TRBJ2-1|TRBV6-1|TRBD1
TGTGCCAGCAGAGCCCGACAGGGGACAGGAGATGAGCAGTTCTTC
CASRARQGTGDEQFF
>16|.|TRBJ2-1|TRBV7-9|TRBD2
TGTGCCAGCAGCTTAGCGATAGCGGGAGGGCCGAATGAGCAGTTCTTC
CASSLAIAGGPNEQFF
>13|once|TRBJ1-3|TRBV7-3|.
TGTGCCAGCAGCCTTTTATTAGGAAACACCATATATTTT
CASSLLLGNTIYF
>15|.|TRBJ1-1|TRBV19|.
TGTGCCAGTAGTATTGGTGCAGGGTTGAACACTGAAGCTTTCTTT
CASSIGAGLNTEAFF
>14|.|TRBJ1-5|TRBV28|.
TGTGCCAGCCGCTCTGGGCGGGCAAATCAGCCCCAGCATTTT
CASRSGRANQPQHF
>13|.|TRBJ2-3|TRBV28|TRBD2
TGTGCCAGCTCAAAAGCGGGGGTTGATACGCAGTATTTT
CASSKAGVDTQYF
>15|few|TRBJ2-2|TRBV2|TRBD2
TGTGCCAGCAAAACTAGCGGGAAGAACACCGGGGAGCTGTTTTTT
CASKTSGKNTGELFF
>14|.|TRBJ2-4|TRBV5-4|.
TGTGCCAGCAGCCAAAAGGGAGGATTAAACATTCAGTACTTC
CASSQKGGLNIQYF
>14|.|TRBJ2-7|TRBV21-1|.
TGTGCCAGCAGCAAGGACAGGGCCCCCTACGAGCAGTACTTC
CASSKDRAPYEQYF
>13|.|TRBJ2-7|TRBV30|TRBD1
TGTGCCTGGAGCCGGCAGGGGGCCTACGAGCAGTACTTC
CAWSRQGAYEQYF
>16|few|TRBJ2-6|TRBV7-9|TRBD1
TGTGCCAGCAGCTTTCGCTCCGGGACAGGGGACAACGTCCTGACTTTC
CASSFRSGTGDNVLTF
>16|.|TRBJ1-5|TRBV10-3|.
TGTGCCATCAGTGACCGCGAAGAAGGACTCGGACAGCCCCAGCATTTT
CAISDREEGLGQPQHF
>18|few|TRBJ2-1|TRBV6-1|TRBD2
TGTGCCAGCAGTGAAAGTCGAATAGCGGGTCTAAGCAACAATGAGCAGTTCTTC
CASSESRIAGLSNNEQFF
>14|once|TRBJ1-1|TRBV6-5|TRBD1
TGTGCCAGCAGCCGCGGACAGGGAATCACTGAAGCTTTCTTT
CASSRGQGITEAFF
>22|.|TRBJ2-1|TRBV10-3|.
TGTGCCATCAGTGAGTCGACACCCAGCCCAATAGGATATTCCGCCTCCTACAATGAGCAGTTCTTC
CAISESTPSPIGYSASYNEQFF
>15|.|TRBJ2-7|TRBV4-1|.
TGCGCCAGCAGCCAAGCTCCGACAGTTTCCTACGAGCAGTACTTC
CASSQAPTVSYEQYF
>15|once|TRBJ2-7|TRBV4-2|TRBD1
TGTGCCAGCAGCTCATACGGGACAGGGTCTTTCGAGCAGTACTTC
CASSSYGTGSFEQYF
>15|.|TRBJ1-6|TRBV19|.
TGTGCCAGTGCTCCTTCAGGGGCGATTCGCTCACCCCTCCACTTT
CASAPSGAIRSPLHF
>15|.|TRBJ1-4|TRBV18|.
TGTGCCAGCTCACCGCCGGACTCAACTAATGAAAAACTGTTTTTT
CASSPPDSTNEKLFF
>14|.|TRBJ2-7|TRBV7-3|TRBD1
TGTGCCAGCAGCGTGGACAGGGGGCCCTACGAGCAGTACTTC
CASSVDRGPYEQYF
>14|.|TRBJ2-3|TRBV7-2|TRBD1
TGTGCCAGCAGCATAGGACAGGGTTCGGATACGCAGTATTTT
CASSIGQGSDTQYF
>12|.|TRBJ2-1|TRBV5-6|.
TGTGCCAGCAGCTTGGACAGCAATGAGCAGTTCTTC
CASSLDSNEQFF
>15|.|TRBJ2-3|TRBV19|.
TGTGCCAGTACCCTAGCCGGGAGCTTCACAGATACGCAGTATTTT
CASTLAGSFTDTQYF
>15|.|TRBJ2-7|TRBV28|TRBD1
TGTGCCAGCAGTACGATCGGGACAGGGGCCTACGAGCAGTACTTC
CASSTIGTGAYEQYF
>15|.|TRBJ2-1|TRBV27|TRBD2
TGTGCCAGCAGTTTTGGGGGGGAAACTTACAATGAGCAGTTCTTC
CASSFGGETYNEQFF
>15|.|TRBJ1-1|TRBV9|TRBD1
TGTGCCAGCAGCGCGCGACAGGGGCTAGTCACTGAAGCTTTCTTT
CASSARQGLVTEAFF
>15|once|TRBJ2-7|TRBV27|TRBD1
TGTGCCAGCAGTTTATCCGGGACAGGGGGCGATGAGCAGTACTTC
CASSLSGTGGDEQYF
>14|.|TRBJ1-1|TRBV6-5|TRBD1
TGTGCCAGCAGGCCCGGGACAGGGGACCTTGAAGCTTTCTTT
CASRPGTGDLEAFF
>11|.|TRBJ1-2|TRBV20-1|.
TGCAGTGCTAGAGCTCAGGGTGGCTACACCTTC
CSARAQGGYTF
>15|.|TRBJ1-2|TRBV6-1|.
TGTGCCAGCAGTGTCAACCCGGGATCGTTCTTGGGCTACACCTTC
CASSVNPGSFLGYTF
>14|.|TRBJ2-5|TRBV30|TRBD1
TGTGCCTGGAGTAGGGACAGGGGGCAAGAGACCCAGTACTTC
CAWSRDRGQETQYF
>14|.|TRBJ2-3|TRBV27|.
TGTGCCAGCAGTTTAGGGCTAAGAACAGATACGCAGTATTTT
CASSLGLRTDTQYF
>17|few|TRBJ2-2|TRBV15|.
TGTGCCACCAGCATCCGAGCGACAGTTCTGGGGACCGGGGAGCTGTTTTTT
CATSIRATVLGTGELFF
>15|.|TRBJ2-3|TRBV10-3|.
TGTGCCATCCTCGACCCCCGGAGTAGCACAGATACGCAGTATTTT
CAILDPRSSTDTQYF
>15|.|TRBJ2-7|TRBV7-9|.
TGTGCCAGCAGCTTATTAACAGGGAAGGGTCGCGAGCAGTACTTC
CASSLLTGKGREQYF
>11|.|TRBJ2-5|TRBV20-1|.
TGCAGTCGGGGATTGGGGGAGACCCAGTACTTC
CSRGLGETQYF
>15|.|TRBJ2-1|TRBV5-4|TRBD1
TGTGCCAGCAGGTTGCGGGACAGGGTACTCGATGAGCAGTTCTTC
CASRLRDRVLDEQFF
>18|.|TRBJ1-5|TRBV9|.
TGTGCCAGCAGCGTAGAGAAGCGGGAGAAGGCTGGTAATCAGCCCCAGCATTTT
CASSVEKREKAGNQPQHF
>15|.|TRBJ2-2|TRBV29-1|.
TGCAGCGTTGAATCAGACAGCCCGAACACCGGGGAGCTGTTTTTT
CSVESDSPNTGELFF
>17|.|TRBJ1-5|TRBV5-1|.
TGCGCCAGCAGCTTGGACCCCAGGGGAGAGAGCAATCAGCCCCAGCATTTT
CASSLDPRGESNQPQHF
>13|.|TRBJ2-5|TRBV11-2|TRBD2
TGTGCCAGCAGCTCGGGACTACAAGAGACCCAGTACTTC
CASSSGLQETQYF
>14|.|TRBJ1-5|TRBV6-6|.
TGTGCCAGCAGTTACTCGCTTGCGGGTCAGCCCCAGCATTTT
CASSYSLAGQPQHF
>15|.|TRBJ2-1|TRBV14|.
TGTGCCAGCAGCCAAATCCCAGGATCCTACAATGAGCAGTTCTTC
CASSQIPGSYNEQFF
>12|.|TRBJ1-3|TRBV7-8|TRBD1
TGTGCCAGCAGCTACAGGGGGGACACCATATATTTT
CASSYRGDTIYF